The clone carrying this TCR beta chain was recorded only once. The sample comes from a study of blood T cell repertoires in COVID-19. Looking at the study overall: T cells, B-cell-depleted T cells, or PBMCs supplied cDNA or gDNA.

CDR3 length equals 13 residues. CDR1 is SGHAT and CDR2 is FQNNGV in the germline V gene. V lost 5 bases and J lost 6; bases outside the gene matches: 3. Original processing notes: The authors estimated nucleated cell counts from reference gene primer amplification. Generated by immunoSEQ multiplex PCR, the TCRdb table keeps only in-frame clones and is missing some. V and J calls and clone size follow that table, whereas D and trimming were derived from the DNA. The sample records over 60,000 clones, more than 80% being singletons. The sample comprised peripheral blood. The chain employs TRBV11-2 and TRBJ1-5; 8 bases align to TRBD1. The receptor was derived from an elderly woman with active COVID-19. CDR3 DNA sequence: TGTGCCAGCAGCATTGACAGGGGTCAGCCCCAGCATTTT. Translation: CASSIDRGQPQHF.